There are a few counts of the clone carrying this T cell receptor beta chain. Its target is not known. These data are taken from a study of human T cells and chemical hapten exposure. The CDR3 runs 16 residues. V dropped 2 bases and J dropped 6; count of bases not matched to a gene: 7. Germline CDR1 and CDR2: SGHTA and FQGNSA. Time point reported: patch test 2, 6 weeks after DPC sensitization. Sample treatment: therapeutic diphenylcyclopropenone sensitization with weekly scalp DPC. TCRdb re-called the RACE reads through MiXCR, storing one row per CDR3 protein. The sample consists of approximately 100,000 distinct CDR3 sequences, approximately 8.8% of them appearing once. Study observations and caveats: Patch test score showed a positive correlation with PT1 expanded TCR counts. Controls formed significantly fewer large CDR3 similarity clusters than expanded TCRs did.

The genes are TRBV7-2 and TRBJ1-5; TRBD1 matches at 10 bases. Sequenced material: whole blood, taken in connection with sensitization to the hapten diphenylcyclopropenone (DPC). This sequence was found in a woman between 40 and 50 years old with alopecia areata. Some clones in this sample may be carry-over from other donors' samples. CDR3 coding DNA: TGTGCCAGCAGCTTACATTTGGACAGGGGGGCTCAGCCCCAGCATTTT. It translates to CASSLHLDRGAQPQHF.